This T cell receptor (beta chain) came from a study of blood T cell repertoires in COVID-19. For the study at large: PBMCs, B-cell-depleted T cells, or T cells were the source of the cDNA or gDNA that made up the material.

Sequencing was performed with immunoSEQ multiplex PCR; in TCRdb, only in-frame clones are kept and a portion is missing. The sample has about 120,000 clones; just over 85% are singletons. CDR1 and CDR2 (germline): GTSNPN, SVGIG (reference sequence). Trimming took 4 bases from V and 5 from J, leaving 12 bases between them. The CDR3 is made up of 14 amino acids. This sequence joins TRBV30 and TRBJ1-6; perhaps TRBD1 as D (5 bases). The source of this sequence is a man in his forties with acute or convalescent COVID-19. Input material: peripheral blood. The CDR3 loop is CAWTSGGDNSPLHF. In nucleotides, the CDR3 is TGTGCCTGGACCTCGGGGGGAGATAATTCACCCCTCCACTTT.